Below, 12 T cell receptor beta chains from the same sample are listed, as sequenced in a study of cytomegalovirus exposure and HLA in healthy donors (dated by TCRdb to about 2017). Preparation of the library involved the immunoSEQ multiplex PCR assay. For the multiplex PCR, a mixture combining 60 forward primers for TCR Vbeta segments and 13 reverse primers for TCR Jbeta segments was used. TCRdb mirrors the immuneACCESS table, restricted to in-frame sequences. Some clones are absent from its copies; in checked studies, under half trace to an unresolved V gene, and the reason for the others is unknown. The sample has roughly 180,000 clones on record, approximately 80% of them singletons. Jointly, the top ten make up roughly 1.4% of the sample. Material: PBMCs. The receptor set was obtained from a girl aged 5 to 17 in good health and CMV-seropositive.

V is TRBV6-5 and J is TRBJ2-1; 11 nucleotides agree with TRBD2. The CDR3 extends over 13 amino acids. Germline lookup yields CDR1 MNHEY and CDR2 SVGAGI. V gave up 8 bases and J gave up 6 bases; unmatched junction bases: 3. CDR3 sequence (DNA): TGTGCCAGCGCGCTAGCGGGAGGCAATGAGCAGTTCTTC. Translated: CASALAGGNEQFF.

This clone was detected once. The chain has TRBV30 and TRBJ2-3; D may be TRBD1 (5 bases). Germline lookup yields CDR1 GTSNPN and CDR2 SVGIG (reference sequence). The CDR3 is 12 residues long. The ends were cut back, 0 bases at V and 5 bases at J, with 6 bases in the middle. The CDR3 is CAWSVTGDTQYF. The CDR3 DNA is TGTGCCTGGAGTGTAACAGGAGATACGCAGTATTTT.

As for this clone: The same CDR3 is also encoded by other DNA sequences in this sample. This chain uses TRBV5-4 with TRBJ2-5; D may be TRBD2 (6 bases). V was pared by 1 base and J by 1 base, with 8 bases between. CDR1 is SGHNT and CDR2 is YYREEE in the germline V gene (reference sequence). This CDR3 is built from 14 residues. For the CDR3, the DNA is TGTGCCAGCAGCTTGAAGGGACTCCAAGAGACCCAGTACTTC. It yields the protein CASSLKGLQETQYF.

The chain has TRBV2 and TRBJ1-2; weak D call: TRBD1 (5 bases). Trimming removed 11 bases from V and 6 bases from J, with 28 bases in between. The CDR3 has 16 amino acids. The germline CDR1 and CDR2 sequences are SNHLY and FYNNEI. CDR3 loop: CAGVSVQPGTYNGYTF. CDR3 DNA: TGTGCCGGCGTAAGCGTTCAGCCTGGGACTTACAATGGCTACACCTTC.

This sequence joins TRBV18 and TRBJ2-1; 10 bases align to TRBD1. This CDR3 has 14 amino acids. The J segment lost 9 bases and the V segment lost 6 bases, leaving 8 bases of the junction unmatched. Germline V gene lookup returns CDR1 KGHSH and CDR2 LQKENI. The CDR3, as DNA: TGTGCCAGCTCTCGGGACAGGGGTCTTGGTGAGCAGTTCTTC. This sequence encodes CASSRDRGLGEQFF.

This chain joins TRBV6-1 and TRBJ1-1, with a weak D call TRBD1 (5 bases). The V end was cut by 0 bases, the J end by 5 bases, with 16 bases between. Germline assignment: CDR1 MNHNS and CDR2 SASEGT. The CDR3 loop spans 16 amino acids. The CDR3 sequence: CASSEAPGSVVTEAFF. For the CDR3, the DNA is TGTGCCAGCAGTGAAGCGCCAGGGTCAGTTGTTACTGAAGCTTTCTTT.

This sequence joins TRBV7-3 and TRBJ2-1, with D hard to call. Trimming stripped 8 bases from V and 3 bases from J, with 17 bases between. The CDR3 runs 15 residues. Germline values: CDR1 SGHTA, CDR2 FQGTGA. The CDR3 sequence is CASSLDLGFYNEQFF. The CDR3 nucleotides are TGTGCCAGCTCTCTAGATTTGGGTTTCTACAATGAGCAGTTCTTC.

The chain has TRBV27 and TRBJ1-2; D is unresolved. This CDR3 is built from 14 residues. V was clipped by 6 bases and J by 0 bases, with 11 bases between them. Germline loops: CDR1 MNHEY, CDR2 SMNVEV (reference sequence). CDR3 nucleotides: TGTGCCAGCAGCTCCTACAGCCCTAACTATGGCTACACCTTC. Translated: CASSSYSPNYGYTF.

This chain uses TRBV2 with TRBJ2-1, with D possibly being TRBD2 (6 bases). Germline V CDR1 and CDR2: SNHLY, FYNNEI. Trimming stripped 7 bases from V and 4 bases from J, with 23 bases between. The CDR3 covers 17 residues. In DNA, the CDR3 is TGTGCCAGCAAAGGTGGGTGGGGGGACCGACTATACAATGAGCAGTTCTTC. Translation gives CASKGGWGDRLYNEQFF. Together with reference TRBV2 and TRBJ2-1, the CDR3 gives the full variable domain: EPEVTQTPSHQVTQMGQEVILRCVPISNHLYFYWYRQILGQKVEFLVSFYNNEISEKSEIFDDQFSVERPDGSNFTLKIRSTKLEDSAMYFCASKGGWGDRLYNEQFFGPGTRLTVL.

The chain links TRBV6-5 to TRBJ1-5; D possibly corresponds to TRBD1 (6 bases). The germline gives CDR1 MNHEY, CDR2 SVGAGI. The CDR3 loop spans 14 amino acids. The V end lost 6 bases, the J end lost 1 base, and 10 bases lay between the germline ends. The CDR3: CASSPQGSNQPQHF. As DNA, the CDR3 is TGTGCCAGCAGCCCACAGGGAAGCAATCAGCCCCAGCATTTT.

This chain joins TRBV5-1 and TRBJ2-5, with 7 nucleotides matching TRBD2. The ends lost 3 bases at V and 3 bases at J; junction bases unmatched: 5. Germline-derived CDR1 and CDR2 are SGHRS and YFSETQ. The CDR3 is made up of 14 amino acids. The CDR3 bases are TGCGCCAGCAGCTCGCCGGCGGGGGAAGAGACCCAGTACTTC. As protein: CASSSPAGEETQYF.

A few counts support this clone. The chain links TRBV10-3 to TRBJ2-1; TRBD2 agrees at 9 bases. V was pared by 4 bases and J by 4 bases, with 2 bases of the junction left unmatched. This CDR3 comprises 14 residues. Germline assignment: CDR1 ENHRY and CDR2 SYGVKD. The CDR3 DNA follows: TGTGCCATCAGTGCTAGCGGGGAGTACAATGAGCAGTTCTTC. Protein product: CAISASGEYNEQFF.